The 9 T cell receptor beta chains below all came from one sample that was sequenced in a study of cytomegalovirus exposure and HLA in healthy donors. Primers: 60 Vbeta forward and 13 Jbeta reverse. TCRdb's table, derived via immunoSEQ multiplex PCR, lists solely in-frame clones and lacks some. The sample yields nearly 110,000 clones, around 82% seen once. Sample: PBMCs. The receptors come from a man in his fifties in good health and CMV-seronegative.

The V and J genes are TRBV6-1 and TRBJ2-7; 9 bases match TRBD1. V was pared by 6 bases and J by 3 bases, with 6 bases of the junction left unmatched. Germline CDR1 reads MNHNS; CDR2 reads SASEGT. CDR3 length equals 14 residues. The CDR3 bases are TGTGCCAGCAGATCCGGGACAGGGAACTACGAGCAGTACGTC. Its protein product is CASRSGTGNYEQYV.

V gene TRBV11-2 combines with J gene TRBJ2-7, with D uncertain. CDR1 SGHAT and CDR2 FQNNGV come from the germline V gene. The CDR3 loop spans 11 amino acids. V was shortened by 1 base and J by 7 bases, with 5 bases between the two germline ends. In DNA, the CDR3 is TGTGCCAGCAGCTTAGGACTGGAGCAGTACGTC. This sequence encodes CASSLGLEQYV.

The J gene is TRBJ1-5, the V gene TRBV28; D is ambiguous. The V gene lost 2 bases and the J gene lost 0 bases, with 11 bases spanning the gap. The germline V gene encodes CDR1 MDHEN and CDR2 SYDVKM. The CDR3 runs 16 residues. Written as DNA, the CDR3 is TGTGCCAGCAGTTTAACAGAAAATTATAGCAATCAGCCCCAGCATTTT. Its translation is CASSLTENYSNQPQHF.

This chain joins TRBV5-4 and TRBJ1-1; D gene unclear. Trimming took 0 bases from V and 7 from J, leaving 7 bases between them. This CDR3 comprises 12 residues. The germline gives CDR1 SGHNT, CDR2 YYREEE (reference sequence). CDR3 DNA sequence: TGTGCCAGCAGCTTGGATGGAGATGAAGCTTTCTTT. Translating gives CASSLDGDEAFF.

The CDR3 nucleotides read TGTGCCAGCAGCATATTGGGGCTAAGCTCCTACGAGCAGTACGTC. It yields the protein CASSILGLSSYEQYV. This rearrangement joins TRBV6-1 to TRBJ2-7; TRBD1 might be the D (5 bases). The CDR3 totals 15 residues. V gave up 6 bases and J gave up 0 bases, with 15 bases separating them. Looked up from germline, CDR1 is MNHNS and CDR2 is SASEGT.

The gene calls are TRBV14 and TRBJ1-1; TRBD1 matches 12 bases. With 3 bases clipped from V and 4 bases from J, the junction kept 3 bases outside the gene matches. The CDR3 contains 15 residues. Germline V gene data show CDR1 as SGHDN and CDR2 as FVKESK. The CDR3 protein is CASSQGQGAFTEAFF. The CDR3 DNA is TGTGCCAGCAGCCAGGGACAGGGGGCTTTCACTGAAGCTTTCTTT.

The chain couples TRBV6-6 to TRBJ1-5; perhaps TRBD1 as D (5 bases). Trimming took 2 bases from V and 7 from J, leaving 9 bases between them. There are 13 residues in the CDR3. CDR1 MNHNY and CDR2 SVGAGI come from the germline V gene (reference sequence). CDR3 sequence (DNA): TGTGCCAGCAGTTACGAGCAGGGACAGCCCCAGCATTTT. Protein: CASSYEQGQPQHF.

The rearrangement joins TRBV7-2 to TRBJ2-7; the match to TRBD1 covers 8 bases. V gave up 3 bases and J gave up 3 bases; unmatched junction bases: 1. Germline CDR1 reads SGHTA; CDR2 reads FQGNSA. This CDR3 contains 13 residues. CDR3 residues: CASSFDRGYEQYF. CDR3 nucleotides: TGTGCCAGCAGCTTCGACAGGGGCTACGAGCAGTACTTC.

The chain couples TRBV5-1 to TRBJ1-4; D perhaps matches TRBD1 (5 bases). Germline V gene data show CDR1 as SGHRS and CDR2 as YFSETQ. Between the trimmed V and J ends, which lost 4 bases and 1 base, there was a span of 14 bases. The CDR3 sequence is 16 residues long. The CDR3 bases are TGCGCCAGCAGCAAGGAAAGGGGTGGAACTAATGAAAAACTGTTTTTT. Its protein product is CASSKERGGTNEKLFF.